The T cell receptor beta chain described here comes from a study of beta chain features in type 1 diabetes. This clone was seen a handful of times. Its antigen is currently unknown. Every isolated RNA sample was fully reverse transcribed, so sequencing captured expressed TCRB transcripts. Sequencing was performed with immunoSEQ multiplex PCR; in TCRdb, only in-frame clones are kept and a portion is missing. In the table there are 680,000 or so clones, around an eighth of which are singletons. Study conclusions and caveats: Patients with Type 1 diabetes showed moderately but significantly shorter TCRB CDR3s in all four CD4+ subsets. The analysis here could not establish whether HLA type shapes TCRB rearrangement.

The sequenced sample was naive CD4+ T cells from blood. This sequence was found in a man between 18 and 29 years old with type 1 diabetes.

CDR3 loop: CAWSVGPEQYF. The CDR3 coding sequence is TGTGCCTGGTCGGTAGGTCCGGAGCAGTACTTC. The chain carries TRBV30 and TRBJ2-5, with unresolved D. The ends were cut back, 5 bases at V and 11 bases at J, with 15 bases in the middle. The CDR3 runs 11 residues. Germline CDR1 and CDR2: GTSNPN and SVGIG (reference sequence).